Below, one TCR beta chain is given with its context. Trimming removed 2 bases from V and 1 base from J; junction bases left unmatched: 2. Germline V gene sequence: CDR1 SGHAT, CDR2 FQNNGV. The CDR3 is made up of 15 amino acids. This entry belongs to a study of T cell changes during pregnancy in multiple sclerosis. The protocol was immunoSEQ multiplex PCR, while the TCRdb copy is restricted to in-frame clones and leaves out a portion. Among around 13,000 clones, roughly 88% were seen once, and the ten largest hold 7.7%. This TCR was sampled from a female donor in good health, enrolled as a control in a pregnancy study. The sequences come from CD8+ T cells from peripheral blood mononuclear cells, collected in the second trimester of pregnancy. This chain uses TRBV11-2 with TRBJ2-1; TRBD2 agrees at 7 bases. CDR3 region: CASSLISGSYNEQFF. CDR3 coding DNA: TGTGCCAGCAGCTTAATTAGCGGGTCCTACAATGAGCAGTTCTTC. Based on the CDR3 plus reference TRBV11-2 and TRBJ2-1, the full variable domain is EAGVAQSPRYKIIEKRQSVAFWCNPISGHATLYWYQQILGQGPKLLIQFQNNGVVDDSQLPKDRFSAERLKGVDSTLKIQPAKLEDSAVYLCASSLISGSYNEQFFGPGTRLTVL.